This T cell receptor beta chain was obtained from a study of OX40 agonist ivuxolimab in advanced cancers. Study background: It was ivuxolimab, an agonistic anti-OX40 (CD134) antibody, that patients were treated with. A mean age of approximately 64 years, range about 20 to 90, was recorded, and approximately 80% were male.

Measured with immunoSEQ multiplex PCR; TCRdb has only the in-frame clones, and not every one. The sample yields 45,000 to 55,000 clones, 65% to 90% seen once. The CDR3 covers 17 residues. The ends lost 7 bases at V and 0 bases at J; junction bases unmatched: 15. Germline V gene data show CDR1 as SGHVS and CDR2 as FNYEAQ. General observations from the study: Not determined was the antigen specificity of the expanded peripheral T cells.

Blood sampling took place at baseline, cycle 4 day 1, and cycle 7 day 1. Notes on this clone: Its antigen remains unidentified.

The chain links TRBV7-6 to TRBJ2-7; 7 nucleotides agree with TRBD2. This specimen consisted of CD4+ or CD8+ T cells sorted from blood, obtained in a trial of the OX40 agonist ivuxolimab. This TCR came from an adult with an advanced solid tumor such as melanoma, head and neck, liver or kidney cancer. CDR3 in amino acids: CASTLREGESSSYEQYF. DNA for the CDR3: TGTGCCAGCACCCTGAGGGAGGGCGAATCTAGCTCCTACGAGCAGTACTTC.